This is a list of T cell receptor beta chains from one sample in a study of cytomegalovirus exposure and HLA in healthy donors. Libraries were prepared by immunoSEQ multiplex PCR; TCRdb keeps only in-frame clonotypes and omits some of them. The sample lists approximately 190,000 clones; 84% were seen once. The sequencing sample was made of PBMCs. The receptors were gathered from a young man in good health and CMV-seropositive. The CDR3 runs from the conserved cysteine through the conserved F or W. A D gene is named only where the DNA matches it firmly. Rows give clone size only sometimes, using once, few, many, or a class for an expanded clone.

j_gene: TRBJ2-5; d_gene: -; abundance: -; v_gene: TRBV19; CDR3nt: TGTGCCAGCAGCGGAGAGTACGGAGAGACCCAGTACTTC; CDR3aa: CASSGEYGETQYF
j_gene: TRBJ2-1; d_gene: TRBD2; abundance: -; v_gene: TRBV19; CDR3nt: TGTGCCAGTAGGCCTAGCGGGAGTCGTAATGAGCAGTTCTTC; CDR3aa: CASRPSGSRNEQFF
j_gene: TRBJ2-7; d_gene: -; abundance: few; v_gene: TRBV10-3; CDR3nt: TGTGCCATCAGCACCACTAGTTTCGAGCAGTACTTC; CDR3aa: CAISTTSFEQYF
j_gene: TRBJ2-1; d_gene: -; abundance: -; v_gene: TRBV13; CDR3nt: TGTGCCAGCAGCTTAGACAGGAATGAGCAGTTCTTC; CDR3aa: CASSLDRNEQFF
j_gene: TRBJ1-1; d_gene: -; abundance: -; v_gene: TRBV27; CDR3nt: TGTGCCAGCAGTTGGGGGACAGAAGCTTTCTTT; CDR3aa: CASSWGTEAFF
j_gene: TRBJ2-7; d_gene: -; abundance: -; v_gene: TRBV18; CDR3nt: TGTGCCAGCTCACCACCGGGGCTTAGCTCCTACGAGCAGTACTTC; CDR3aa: CASSPPGLSSYEQYF
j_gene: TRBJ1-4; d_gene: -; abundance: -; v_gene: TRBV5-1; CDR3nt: TGCGCCAGCAGCTTAGGACAGCTTAATGAAAAACTGTTTTTT; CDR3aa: CASSLGQLNEKLFF
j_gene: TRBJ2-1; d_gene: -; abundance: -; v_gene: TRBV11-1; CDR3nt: TGTGCCAGCAGCCGGGACTTCTACAATGAGCAGTTCTTC; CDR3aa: CASSRDFYNEQFF
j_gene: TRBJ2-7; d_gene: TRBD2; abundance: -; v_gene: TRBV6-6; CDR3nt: TGTGCCAGCAGTTACCCGACTAGCGGGACCTTTGAGCAGTACTTC; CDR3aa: CASSYPTSGTFEQYF
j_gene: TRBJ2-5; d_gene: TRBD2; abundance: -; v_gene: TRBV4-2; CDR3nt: TGTGCCAGCAGCCAAGATAAGCAGGGAGGGAAAGAGACCCAGTACTTC; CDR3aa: CASSQDKQGGKETQYF
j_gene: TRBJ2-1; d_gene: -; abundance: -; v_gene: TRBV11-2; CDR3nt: TGTGCCAGCACCCAGATAAGGGGTGGCCCCTACAATGAGCAGTTCTTC; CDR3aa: CASTQIRGGPYNEQFF
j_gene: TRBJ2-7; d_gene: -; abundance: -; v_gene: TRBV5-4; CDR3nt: TGTGCCAGCAGCTCCCGACAGGTTTCCTCCTACGAGCAGTACTTC; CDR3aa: CASSSRQVSSYEQYF
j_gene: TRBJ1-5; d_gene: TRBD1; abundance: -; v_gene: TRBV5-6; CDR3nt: TGTGCCAGCAGTCCATACCCGGGACAGGATCAGCCCCAGCATTTT; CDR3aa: CASSPYPGQDQPQHF
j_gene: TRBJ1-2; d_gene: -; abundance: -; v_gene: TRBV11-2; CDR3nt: TGTGCCAGCAGCTTAGACCCAGGACTCTATGGCTACACCTTC; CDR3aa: CASSLDPGLYGYTF
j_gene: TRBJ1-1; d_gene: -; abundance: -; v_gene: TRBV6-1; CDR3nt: TGTGCCAGCAGTGCAGTGACAAGCACTGAAGCTTTCTTT; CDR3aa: CASSAVTSTEAFF
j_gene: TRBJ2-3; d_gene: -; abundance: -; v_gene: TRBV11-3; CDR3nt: TGTGCCAGCAGCTTAGGGGCAAGCACAGATACGCAGTATTTT; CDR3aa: CASSLGASTDTQYF
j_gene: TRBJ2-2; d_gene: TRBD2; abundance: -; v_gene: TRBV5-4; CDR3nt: TGTGCCAGCAGCTTGGATAGCGGGAGGGCCGGCGCCGGGGAGCTGTTTTTT; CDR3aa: CASSLDSGRAGAGELFF
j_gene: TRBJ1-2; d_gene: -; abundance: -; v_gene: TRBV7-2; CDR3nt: TGTGCCAGCAGCTTATGGCAGGTGGGCAGGGGCGTCTATGGCTACACCTTC; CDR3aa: CASSLWQVGRGVYGYTF
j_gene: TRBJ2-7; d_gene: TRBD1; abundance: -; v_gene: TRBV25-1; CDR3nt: TGTGCCAGCAGCGAAATGGGACAGGGGACGGGCGAGCAGTACTTC; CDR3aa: CASSEMGQGTGEQYF
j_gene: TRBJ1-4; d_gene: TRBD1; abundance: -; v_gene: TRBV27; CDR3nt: TGTGCCAGCAGTTCGCCGGGACAGAGGAATGAAAAACTGTTTTTT; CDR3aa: CASSSPGQRNEKLFF
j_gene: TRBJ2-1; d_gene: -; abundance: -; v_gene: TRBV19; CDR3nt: TGTGCCAGTAGTCCAGGAAGAGAGGGTGAGCAGTTCTTC; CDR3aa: CASSPGREGEQFF
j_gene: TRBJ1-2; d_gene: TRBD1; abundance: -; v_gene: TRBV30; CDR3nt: TGTGCCTGGAGTGTAAGTGGGACAGGGGTCGGCTACACCTTC; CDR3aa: CAWSVSGTGVGYTF
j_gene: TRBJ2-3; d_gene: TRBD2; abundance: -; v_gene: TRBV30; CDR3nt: TGTGCCTGGAGTGTACATAGCGGGATAGCAGATACGCAGTATTTT; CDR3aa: CAWSVHSGIADTQYF
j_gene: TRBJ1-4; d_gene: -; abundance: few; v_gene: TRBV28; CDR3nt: TGTGCCAGCAGTTTATCGGGAGGGGGGTTGGAAAAACTGTTTTTT; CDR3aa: CASSLSGGGLEKLFF
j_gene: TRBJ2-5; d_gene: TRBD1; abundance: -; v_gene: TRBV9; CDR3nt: TGTGCCAGCAGCGTCGGGTGGGGACAGCAAGAGACCCAGTACTTC; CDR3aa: CASSVGWGQQETQYF
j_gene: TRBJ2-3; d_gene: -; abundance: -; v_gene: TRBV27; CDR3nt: TGTGCCAGCAGTTTAGGAGGGGAGGATACGCAGTATTTT; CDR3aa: CASSLGGEDTQYF
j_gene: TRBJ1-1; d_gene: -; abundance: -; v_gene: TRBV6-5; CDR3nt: TGTGCCAGCAGTTACTCCGGGACACCGAACACTGAAGCTTTCTTT; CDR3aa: CASSYSGTPNTEAFF
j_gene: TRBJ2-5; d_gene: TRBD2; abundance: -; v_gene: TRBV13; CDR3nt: TGTGCCAGCAGCTCGAAAACAGCGGGGGGAGACCAAGAGACCCAGTACTTC; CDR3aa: CASSSKTAGGDQETQYF
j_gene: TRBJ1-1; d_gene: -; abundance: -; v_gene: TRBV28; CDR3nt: TGTGCCAGCAGTTTATTTTTCCGACGCGGGACGGGCACTGAAGCTTTCTTT; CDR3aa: CASSLFFRRGTGTEAFF
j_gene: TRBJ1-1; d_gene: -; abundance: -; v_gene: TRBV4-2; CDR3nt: TGTGCCAGCAGCCTAACCCTGGGGGCGGCCACTGAAGCTTTCTTT; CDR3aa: CASSLTLGAATEAFF
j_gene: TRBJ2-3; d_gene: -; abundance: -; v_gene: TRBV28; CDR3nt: TGTGCCAGCACCGTTGGACAGCCGGAACTAGATACGCAGTATTTT; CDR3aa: CASTVGQPELDTQYF
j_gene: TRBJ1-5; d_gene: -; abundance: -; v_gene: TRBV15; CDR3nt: TGTGCCACCAGCAGAGGAAGAGGGTCTGACAATCAGCCCCAGCATTTT; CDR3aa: CATSRGRGSDNQPQHF
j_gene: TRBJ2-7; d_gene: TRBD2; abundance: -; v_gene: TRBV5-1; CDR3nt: TGCGCCAGCAGCCCGGCCGCGGGGGACGAGCAGTACTTC; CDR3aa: CASSPAAGDEQYF
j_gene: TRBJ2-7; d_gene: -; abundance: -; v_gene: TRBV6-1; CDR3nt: TGTGCCAGCATGTGGTGGGGGGGCCAATACGAGCAGTACTTC; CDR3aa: CASMWWGGQYEQYF
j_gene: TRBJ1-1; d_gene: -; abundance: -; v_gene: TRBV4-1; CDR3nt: TGCGCCAGCAGCCGATTCTCGGACACTGAAGCTTTCTTT; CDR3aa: CASSRFSDTEAFF
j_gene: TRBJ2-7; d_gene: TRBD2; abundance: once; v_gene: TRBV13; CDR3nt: TGTGCCAGCAGCTTAGCCCTGGGACTAGGGAAACGAGAGCAGTACTTC; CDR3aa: CASSLALGLGKREQYF
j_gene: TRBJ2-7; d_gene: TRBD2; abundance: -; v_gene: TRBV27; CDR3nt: TGTGCCAGCAGTTTCCAGCCCCGTAGCGGGAGAGGTTACGAGCAGTACTTC; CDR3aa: CASSFQPRSGRGYEQYF
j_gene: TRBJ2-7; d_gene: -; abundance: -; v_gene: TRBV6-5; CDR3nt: TGTGCCAGCAGTTACTGGGCAGGGGTATCCTACGAGCAGTACTTC; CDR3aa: CASSYWAGVSYEQYF
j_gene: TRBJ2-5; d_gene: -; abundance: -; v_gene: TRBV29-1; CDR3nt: TGCAGCGTTGAACGGCAAGAGACCCAGTACTTC; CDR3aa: CSVERQETQYF
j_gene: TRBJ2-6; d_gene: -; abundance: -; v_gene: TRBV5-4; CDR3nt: TGTGCCAGCAGCTTGCCCCAGGGTCTACCCGGGGCCAACGTCCTGACTTTC; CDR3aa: CASSLPQGLPGANVLTF
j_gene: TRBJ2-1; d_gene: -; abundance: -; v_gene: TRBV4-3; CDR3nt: TGCGCCAGCAGCCAAGCCCTGTACAATGAGCAGTTCTTC; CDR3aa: CASSQALYNEQFF
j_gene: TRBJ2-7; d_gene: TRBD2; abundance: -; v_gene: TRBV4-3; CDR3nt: TGCGCCAGCAGCCCCACTAGCGGTAGCTCCTACGAGCAGTACTTC; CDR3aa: CASSPTSGSSYEQYF
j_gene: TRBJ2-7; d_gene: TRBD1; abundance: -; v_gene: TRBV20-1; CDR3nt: TGCAGTGCGTCAGGGACAGGCGAGCAGTACTTC; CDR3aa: CSASGTGEQYF
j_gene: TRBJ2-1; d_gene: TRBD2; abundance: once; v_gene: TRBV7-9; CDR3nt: TGTGCCAGCAGTCATAGTCTTAGGTATAGCGGGGGGAACAATGAGCAGTTCTTC; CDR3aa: CASSHSLRYSGGNNEQFF
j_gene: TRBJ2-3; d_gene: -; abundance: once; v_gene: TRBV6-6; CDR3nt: TGTGCCAGCAGACCATACCTAGGGGGGGGCACAGATACGCAGTATTTT; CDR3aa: CASRPYLGGGTDTQYF
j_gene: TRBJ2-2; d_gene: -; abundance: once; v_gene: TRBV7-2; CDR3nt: TGTGCCAGCAGCCCACAGGGAGCAAACACCGGGGAGCTGTTTTTT; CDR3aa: CASSPQGANTGELFF
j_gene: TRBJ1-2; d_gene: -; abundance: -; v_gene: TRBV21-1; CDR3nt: TGTGCCAGCAGCAAGGGGAGCTATGGCTACACCTTC; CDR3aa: CASSKGSYGYTF
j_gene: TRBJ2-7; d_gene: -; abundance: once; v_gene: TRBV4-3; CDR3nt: TGCGCCAGCAGCCAAGTAGAGGGTGGGGAGCAGTACTTC; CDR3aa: CASSQVEGGEQYF
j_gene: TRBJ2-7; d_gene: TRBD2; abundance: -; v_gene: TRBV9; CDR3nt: TGTGCCAGCAGCCCCCGGACTAGCGGGACCTCCTACGAGCAGTACTTC; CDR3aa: CASSPRTSGTSYEQYF
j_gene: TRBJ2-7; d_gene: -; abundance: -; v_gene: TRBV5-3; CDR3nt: TGTGCCAGAAGCTTGTGCGTGGAGGGGCAGTACTTC; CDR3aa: CARSLCVEGQYF
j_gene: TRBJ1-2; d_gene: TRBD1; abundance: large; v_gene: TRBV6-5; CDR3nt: TGTGCCAGCAGTCGACAGGGGGCGAGGGGCTACACCTTC; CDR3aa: CASSRQGARGYTF
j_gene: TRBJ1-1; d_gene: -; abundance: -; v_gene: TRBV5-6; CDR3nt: TGTGCCAGCAGAGTCTCAGGTAGGAACACTGAAGCTTTCTTT; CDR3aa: CASRVSGRNTEAFF
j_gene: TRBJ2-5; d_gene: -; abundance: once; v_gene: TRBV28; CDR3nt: TGTGCCAGCAGTCCCACTGGGAGACAAGAGACCCAGTACTTC; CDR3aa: CASSPTGRQETQYF
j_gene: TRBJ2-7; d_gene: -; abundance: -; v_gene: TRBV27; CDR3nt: TGTGCCAGCAGACCCACGGGGGGCTCTAAGCAGTACTTC; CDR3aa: CASRPTGGSKQYF